The 32 T cell receptor beta chains below all came from one sample that was sequenced in a study of blood T cell repertoires in COVID-19. Here immunoSEQ multiplex PCR was the method, and the copy in TCRdb shows in-frame clones only, minus some. The sample includes roughly 13,000 clones, 86% of them seen just once. Sequenced sample: peripheral blood. The receptors were sampled from a man at least 80 years old with acute or convalescent COVID-19.

The chain combines TRBV10-2 with TRBJ1-3; 8 bases match TRBD1. Unmatched junction bases numbered 7, after V lost 11 bases and J lost 4 bases. The CDR3 is 13 amino acids. Germline CDR1 WSHSY, CDR2 SAAADI. CDR3 bases: TGCGCCTCCTCGGGGACAGGAGGAAACACCATATATTTT. Its protein product is CASSGTGGNTIYF.

This clone showed up just a few times. V gene TRBV7-6 combines with J gene TRBJ2-1; the D gene is possibly TRBD2 (7 bases). Germline V gives CDR1 SGHVS, CDR2 FNYEAQ. Trimming shortened V by 5 bases and J by 7 bases, and 18 bases separated the two germline ends. CDR3 length: 15 amino acids. CDR3 bases: TGTGCCAGCAGCCCCATTCGGGGGGCTGATAATGAGCAGTTCTTC. Amino acids: CASSPIRGADNEQFF.

The gene calls are TRBV29-1 and TRBJ1-2; D possibly corresponds to TRBD1 (6 bases). Trimming cost V 3 bases and J 6 bases, with 14 bases left between them. Germline lookup yields CDR1 SQVTM and CDR2 ANQGSEA. The CDR3 spans 13 residues. This CDR3 is CSVERGAADGYTF. CDR3 DNA sequence: TGCAGCGTTGAGCGGGGGGCGGCCGATGGCTACACCTTC.

The CDR3: CASSLFPDGYTF. The CDR3 DNA sequence: TGTGCCAGCAGTTTATTTCCCGATGGCTACACCTTC. V usage is TRBV12-3 or TRBV12-4 and J usage is TRBJ1-2; no clear D. V dropped 2 bases and J dropped 6 bases, with 7 bases sitting between them. CDR3 length equals 12 residues.

This clone is a singleton in its sample. V gene TRBV7-9 combines with J gene TRBJ2-7; 9 nucleotides align to TRBD2. Trimming removed 3 bases from V and 6 bases from J; junction bases left unmatched: 6. CDR3 length: 14 residues. Germline V CDR1 and CDR2: SEHNR, FQNEAQ (reference sequence). The CDR3 bases are TGTGCCAGCAGCTTTAGTGCGGGAGGGCTCGAGCAGTACTTC. Its translation is CASSFSAGGLEQYF. Drawing the rest from reference TRBV7-9 and TRBJ2-7, the complete variable domain is DTGVSQNPRHKITKRGQNVTFRCDPISEHNRLYWYRQTLGQGPEFLTYFQNEAQLEKSRLLSDRFSAERPKGSFSTLEIQRTEQGDSAMYLCASSFSAGGLEQYFGPGTRLTVT.

The chain uses TRBV7-9 and TRBJ1-1; D is uncertain. V dropped 6 bases and J dropped 5 bases, with 13 bases sitting between them. CDR1 and CDR2 from the germline V gene are SEHNR and FQNEAQ (reference sequence). The CDR3 sequence is 13 residues long. For the CDR3, the DNA is TGTGCCAGCAGGTTTCCCGGGGATACTGAAGCTTTCTTT. Protein: CASRFPGDTEAFF.

The V and J genes are TRBV5-5 and TRBJ2-7; possibly TRBD1 for D (5 bases). Germline V lookup: CDR1 SGHKS, CDR2 YYEKEE (reference sequence). The CDR3 runs 15 residues. V lost 2 bases and J lost 2, with 14 bases in between. The CDR3 sequence is CASSLVVGDPYEQYF. CDR3 DNA: TGTGCCAGCAGCTTAGTGGTAGGGGATCCCTACGAGCAGTACTTC.

The rearrangement links TRBV18 to TRBJ2-5; 15 nucleotides align to TRBD2. CDR1 is KGHSH and CDR2 is LQKENI in the germline V gene. The CDR3 is made up of 16 amino acids. With V trimmed by 3 bases and J by 3 bases, 2 bases remained unmatched. Here the CDR3 DNA reads TGTGCCAGCTCACCGTGGACTAGCGGGGGGGAAGAGACCCAGTACTTC. It specifies CASSPWTSGGEETQYF.

This clone occurred once. The rearrangement uses TRBV6-5 and TRBJ1-5; 7 bases line up with TRBD1. Germline V gives CDR1 MNHEY, CDR2 SVGAGI. This CDR3 contains 14 residues. J lost 11 bases, V lost 6 bases, and 13 bases had no gene match. The CDR3 sequence: CASRSTGLGGAQHF. DNA for the CDR3: TGTGCCAGCAGGTCGACAGGGCTCGGAGGGGCCCAGCATTTT.

The CDR3, as DNA: TGCGCCAGCAGTCAATCGGGCGGCAATCAGCCCCAGCATTTT. Translating it yields CASSQSGGNQPQHF. This rearrangement joins TRBV23-1 to TRBJ1-5, with unresolved D. TRBV23-1 is classed as an ORF, of uncertain function. With 0 bases removed from V and 2 bases from J, the gap between germline ends came to 5 bases. The CDR3 length is 14 residues.

This rearrangement joins TRBV15 to TRBJ2-1; 8 bases fit TRBD2. The V gene's germline CDR1 is LNHNV and CDR2 YYDKDF (reference sequence). The CDR3 totals 17 residues. J was trimmed by 6 bases and V by 0 bases; bases with no gene match: 10. The CDR3 bases are TGTGCCACCAGCAGAGATAGGATAGCGGGGTTACCCAATGAGCAGTTCTTC. Its translation is CATSRDRIAGLPNEQFF.

This CDR3 reads CASSQVGGAYRQFF. The CDR3 DNA sequence: TGTGCCAGCAGCCAAGTCGGGGGGGCTTACAGGCAGTTCTTC. The chain has TRBV4-2 and TRBJ2-1; TRBD2 agrees at 8 bases. The CDR3 is 14 amino acids. Losses at the gene ends were 1 base for V and 12 bases for J; bases not matched to a gene: 8. Looked up from germline, CDR1 is LGHNA and CDR2 is YNFKEQ.

The chain links TRBV11-2 to TRBJ2-1; weak D call: TRBD2 (6 bases). The CDR3 has 17 amino acids. Germline V gene lookup returns CDR1 SGHAT and CDR2 FQNNGV. Trimming cost V 4 bases and J 0 bases, with 16 bases left between them. The CDR3 reads CASSWGMVGGSYNEQFF. The CDR3 region has the DNA TGTGCCAGCAGCTGGGGAATGGTGGGAGGCTCCTACAATGAGCAGTTCTTC. The full variable domain, its missing parts supplied by reference TRBV11-2 and TRBJ2-1, is EAGVAQSPRYKIIEKRQSVAFWCNPISGHATLYWYQQILGQGPKLLIQFQNNGVVDDSQLPKDRFSAERLKGVDSTLKIQPAKLEDSAVYLCASSWGMVGGSYNEQFFGPGTRLTVL.

The V call is TRBV7-2, the J call TRBJ2-7; D is undetermined. This CDR3 spans 12 amino acids. The germline CDR1 and CDR2 sequences are SGHTA and FQGNSA. Trimming shortened V by 4 bases and J by 3 bases, and 7 bases separated the two germline ends. The CDR3 DNA sequence: TGTGCCAGCAGCTCTATAAACTACGAGCAGTACTTC. Translation: CASSSINYEQYF.

The V gene is TRBV4-1, the J gene TRBJ1-4, with D possibly TRBD1 on 5 matching bases. V was clipped by 4 bases and J by 0 bases, with 21 bases between them. From germline, CDR1 is MGHRA and CDR2 YSYEKL. The CDR3 covers 19 residues. This chain's CDR3 is CASSPRAGYGRATNEKLFF. CDR3 nucleotides: TGCGCCAGCAGCCCCAGGGCCGGCTACGGGCGTGCAACTAATGAAAAACTGTTTTTT.

The chain carries TRBV27 and TRBJ1-1; a weak D match, TRBD1 (6 bases). V shed 4 bases and J shed 1 base, with 13 bases lying between them. Germline V gene lookup returns CDR1 MNHEY and CDR2 SMNVEV (reference sequence). This CDR3 is built from 15 residues. Here the CDR3 reads CASSSHRVGNTEAFF. The DNA for the CDR3 is TGTGCCAGCAGTTCCCACAGGGTCGGGAACACTGAAGCTTTCTTT.

The rearrangement links TRBV7-9 to TRBJ2-1, with 10 bases aligning to TRBD1. The ends lost 4 bases at V and 8 bases at J; junction bases unmatched: 5. The CDR3 runs 14 residues. Germline V gives CDR1 SEHNR, CDR2 FQNEAQ (reference sequence). This chain's CDR3 is CASSSPGQGHEQFF. The CDR3 nucleotides read TGTGCCAGCAGCTCTCCGGGACAGGGGCATGAGCAGTTCTTC.

The chain links TRBV3-1 (or the pseudogene TRBV3-2) to TRBJ2-7; 8 bases map to TRBD1. The CDR3 is 17 residues long. Germline assignment: CDR1 LGHDT and CDR2 YNNKEL (reference sequence). V lost 0 bases to trimming and J lost 9 bases; unmatched junction nucleotides: 16. CDR3 sequence reads: CASSQDRGTGRPRAQYF. The CDR3, as DNA: TGTGCCAGCAGCCAAGATCGGGGGACAGGTCGCCCACGAGCGCAGTACTTC.

The chain is built from TRBV11-3 and TRBJ2-1, with TRBD1 identical over 7 bases. The CDR3 is made up of 15 amino acids. The germline V gene has CDR1 SGHNT and CDR2 YENEEA. V lost 5 bases and J lost 8; bases outside the gene matches: 12. The CDR3: CASSPTGVKGDEQFF. The CDR3 bases are TGTGCCAGCAGCCCAACAGGGGTAAAGGGCGATGAGCAGTTCTTC.

J is TRBJ1-1 and V is TRBV5-6; 7 nucleotides match TRBD1. Germline V gives CDR1 SGHDT, CDR2 YYEEEE. The CDR3 runs 13 residues. V shed 2 bases and J 5 bases; nucleotides not matched to a gene: 3. The CDR3 nucleotides read TGTGCCAGCAGCTTTCCAGGGGGGACTGAAGCTTTCTTT. Translating gives CASSFPGGTEAFF.

CDR3 sequence: CAIRPTSEGTDTQYF. The CDR3 DNA is TGTGCCATCAGGCCGACTAGCGAGGGCACAGATACGCAGTATTTT. The V gene is TRBV10-3, the J gene TRBJ2-3; 8 nucleotides align to TRBD2. Germline CDR1 reads ENHRY; CDR2 reads SYGVKD. The CDR3 length is 15 residues. V was pared by 6 bases and J by 1 base, with 6 bases of the junction left unmatched.

This clone was counted once. V gene TRBV11-2 combines with J gene TRBJ2-1; tentative D call: TRBD2 (5 bases). The CDR3 consists of 15 residues. Trimming took off 1 base at V and 5 bases at J, with 12 bases between the two ends. Germline lookup yields CDR1 SGHAT and CDR2 FQNNGV. CDR3 coding DNA: TGTGCCAGCAGCTTAGCCCCTAGCCTAGACAATGAGCAGTTCTTC. Its translation: CASSLAPSLDNEQFF.

This clone showed up just a few times. This chain connects TRBV16 to TRBJ1-1; TRBD1 matches 7 bases. The CDR3 length is 17 residues. Per germline, CDR1 KGHSY and CDR2 FQNENV. V lost 4 bases and J lost 5; bases outside the gene matches: 16. The CDR3 DNA follows: TGTGCCAGCAGCCCGATCTTAGCAGGCCAGGGGGGAACTGAAGCTTTCTTT. Residues: CASSPILAGQGGTEAFF.

The CDR3 DNA sequence: TGTGCCAGCTCACCAGGGATCGACCGCGGGGAGCAGTTCTTC. Its protein product is CASSPGIDRGEQFF. The chain couples TRBV18 to TRBJ2-1, with D possibly TRBD2 on 5 matching bases. Germline CDR1 KGHSH, CDR2 LQKENI. V dropped 2 bases and J dropped 10 bases, with 15 bases sitting between them. This CDR3 region has 14 residues.

This chain uses TRBV4-1 with TRBJ1-5; D unresolved. Between the trimmed V and J ends, which lost 8 bases and 0 bases, there was a span of 17 bases. Germline-derived CDR1 and CDR2 are MGHRA and YSYEKL. The CDR3 consists of 16 residues. The CDR3 DNA sequence: TGCGCCAGCGGACCTGGACGGGGAGATAGCAATCAGCCCCAGCATTTT. As protein: CASGPGRGDSNQPQHF.

The chain links TRBV7-8 to TRBJ2-7; no firm D call. Germline assignment: CDR1 SGHVS and CDR2 FQNEAQ. The CDR3 is 13 residues long. Deletions cut 4 bases from V and 6 bases from J, with 13 bases between. DNA for the CDR3: TGTGCCAGCAGCTCACCACCCCTGCGCGAGCAGTACTTC. This sequence encodes CASSSPPLREQYF.

The V call is TRBV19, the J call TRBJ1-6; no definite D call. Germline V CDR1 and CDR2: LNHDA, SQIVND (reference sequence). Trimming removed 9 bases from V and 4 bases from J, with 16 bases in between. CDR3 size: 15 residues. This CDR3 is CASSTERVYNSPLHF. CDR3 sequence (DNA): TGTGCCAGCTCGACTGAACGGGTTTATAATTCACCCCTCCACTTT.

The rearrangement joins TRBV6-5 to TRBJ2-1; TRBD2 aligns across 8 bases. J was trimmed by 5 bases and V by 4 bases; bases with no gene match: 10. Looked up from germline, CDR1 is MNHEY and CDR2 is SVGAGI. This CDR3 contains 16 residues. The CDR3 DNA follows: TGTGCCAGCAGTTTCGGGCTAGCGGGTCTAAACAATGAGCAGTTCTTC. Protein product: CASSFGLAGLNNEQFF.

The chain combines TRBV15 with TRBJ2-7; D call uncertain. Germline V gene data show CDR1 as LNHNV and CDR2 as YYDKDF (reference sequence). V was cut by 0 bases and J by 3 bases, with 9 bases left in between. The CDR3 is 14 residues long. This chain's CDR3 is CATSRDAVSYEQYF. The CDR3 coding sequence is TGTGCCACCAGCAGAGATGCTGTCAGCTACGAGCAGTACTTC.

The V gene is TRBV18, the J gene TRBJ2-1, with D perhaps TRBD2 (5 bases). Germline V lookup: CDR1 KGHSH, CDR2 LQKENI. V was cut by 1 base and J by 10 bases, with 8 bases left in between. This CDR3 is 12 amino acids long. The CDR3: CASSPRLSEQFF. CDR3 bases: TGTGCCAGCTCACCACGACTATCCGAGCAGTTCTTC.

This rearrangement joins TRBV24-1 to TRBJ2-1; possible D gene TRBD2, 5 bases. V was trimmed by 5 bases and J by 2 bases, leaving 12 bases between them. The V gene's germline CDR1 is KGHDR and CDR2 SFDVKD. The CDR3 spans 15 residues. Written as DNA, the CDR3 is TGTGCCACCAGTGGAGCGGAGGTGACCTACAATGAGCAGTTCTTC. Encoded protein: CATSGAEVTYNEQFF.

Only one count was recorded for this clone. The V gene is TRBV5-4, the J gene TRBJ2-7; 12 bases fit TRBD2. The germline V gene has CDR1 SGHNT and CDR2 YYREEE (reference sequence). The CDR3 covers 18 residues. Trimming took 4 bases from V and 4 from J; bases not matched to a gene: 15. The CDR3: CASSRLGQGGTSGYEQYF. CDR3 nucleotide sequence: TGTGCCAGCAGCCGCCTGGGGCAGGGAGGGACTAGCGGGTACGAGCAGTACTTC.